The T cell receptor (beta chain) described here comes from a study of CD8+CD57+ T cells in acquired aplastic anemia. Findings of the study overall: In CD8+ cells, Simpson's diversity showed no significant difference between patients and controls.

TCR beta VDJ and CDR3 profiling used genomic DNA as template. TCRdb processed the reads anew with MiXCR; each CDR3 protein has one entry. Here the sample spans about 150,000 distinct CDR3 sequences, just over 50% being singletons. About this clonotype: The antigen is unknown.

Trimming stripped 5 bases from V and 7 bases from J, with 11 bases between. CDR3 length: 12 residues. From germline, CDR1 is SEHNR and CDR2 FQNEAQ (reference sequence). Patients who underwent sequencing had shown CD8+CD57+ cell expansion by flow cytometry. The sequenced material came from sorted CD4+, CD8+, or CD8+CD57+ T cells (not recorded which) from PBMCs. This clonotype was sampled from a human donor with aplastic anemia. The chain couples TRBV7-9 to TRBJ1-1; TRBD1 is a possible D gene (6 bases). Here the CDR3 DNA reads TGTGCCAGCAGCAAGAGGACAGATGAAGCTTTCTTT. Translating gives CASSKRTDEAFF.